This TCR beta chain was documented in a study of CD4 T cells in relation to SARS-CoV-2 and coronaviruses. Turning to the study itself: ViraFEST: approximately 10-day antigen culture of PBMCs, then TCR beta CDR3 sequencing.

The data were produced by immunoSEQ multiplex PCR, yet TCRdb's version contains in-frame clones alone and is incomplete. The table shows around 25,000 clones, with less than 85% occurring only once. Trimming removed 9 bases from V and 1 base from J; junction bases left unmatched: 4. The CDR3 runs 13 residues. Germline CDR1 is KGHSH and CDR2 is LQKENI. Worth noting for this clone: Antigen unknown.

The unexposed donors gave CD4+ T cells in 2011-2018, prior to COVID-19. The cells were cultured for under twelve days before CD4+ T cells were isolated. The receptor comes from a human donor in good health. What was sequenced was CD4+ T cells from PBMCs, cultured in vitro. The chain has TRBV18 and TRBJ2-7; 9 bases match TRBD1. The chain's CDR3 is CASRTGASYEQYF. DNA of the CDR3: TGTGCCAGTCGGACAGGGGCATCCTACGAGCAGTACTTC.